The 5 T cell receptor beta chains listed next were all sequenced from one sample in a study of CD8+ T cells in alopecia areata. Cells from pooled cutaneous lymph nodes were sorted by CD4, CD8alpha, NKG2D, NKG2ACE and other markers. cDNA prepared by RNA extraction and subsequent reverse transcription served as the template for sequencing. The assay was immunoSEQ multiplex PCR, and TCRdb's table has in-frame clones only and misses some. Sampling found 200,000 to 300,000 clones, none seen once. Sequenced material: CD4+ T cells sorted from a lymph node. All receptors derive from a C3H/HeJ mouse with alopecia areata. This mouse strain has H2-k as its MHC haplotype.

Comment on this clone: Mouse gene names and germline throughout. The DNA ends 4 residues before the CDR3 does, and the rest of the CDR3 is filled in from the germline J gene. V usage is TRBV5 and J usage is TRBJ2-5, with no clear D. V lost 5 bases to trimming and J lost 0 bases, with 6 bases between them. Germline CDR1 LGHNA, CDR2 YNLKQL (reference sequence). CDR3 length equals 13 residues. The CDR3 loop reads CASSWVNQDTQYF. The CDR3 DNA, read in part, is TGTGCCAGCAGCTGGGTAAACCAAGAC.

This clone was observed a handful of times. Gene names refer to mouse genes. The read terminates 4 residues before the CDR3 end, so the remaining end is supplied by the germline J gene. V gene TRBV13-2 combines with J gene TRBJ1-2; D possibly corresponds to TRBD1 (6 bases). The CDR3 covers 15 residues. Between the trimmed V and J ends, which lost 0 bases and 3 bases, there was a span of 12 bases. The germline V gene encodes CDR1 NNHNN and CDR2 SYGAGS (reference sequence). CDR3 DNA (partial): TGTGCCAGCGGTGATGTGCAGGGGCAGGACTCC. As protein: CASGDVQGQDS. The full CDR3 reads CASGDVQGQDSDYTF.

This clone was picked up a small number of times. Genes and germline come from the mouse. The observed sequence ends 4 residues before the CDR3 terminus, with the missing tail filled in from the germline J gene. Other DNA sequences in the sample encode the same CDR3. V usage is TRBV5 and J usage is TRBJ2-7, with 9 positions matching TRBD2. The length of the CDR3 is 14 residues. The germline V gene has CDR1 LGHNA and CDR2 YNLKQL (reference sequence). The chain's CDR3 is CASSQVTGGYEQYF. The sequenced CDR3 bases are TGTGCCAGCAGCCAAGTCACTGGGGGGTAT.

As for this clone: The listed genes are named as in mouse. The sequence runs out 4 residues before the end of the CDR3; the remainder is reconstructed from the germline J gene. This specimen includes other DNA sequences encoding the same CDR3. The rearrangement joins TRBV19 to TRBJ2-5; TRBD2 agrees at 9 bases. The CDR3 covers 14 residues. Germline V gives CDR1 FNHDT, CDR2 SITEND (reference sequence). V lost 5 bases to trimming and J lost 3 bases; unmatched junction nucleotides: 4. The CDR3 DNA, read in part, is TGTGCCAGCAGCCGGACTGGGGCTCAAGAC. Translation: CASSRTGAQD. The complete CDR3 sequence is CASSRTGAQDTQYF.

In regard to this clone: The listed genes are named as in mouse. The CDR3 end falls 4 residues outside the read, so it is completed with the germline J gene. This chain joins TRBV19 and TRBJ2-3; possibly TRBD1 for D (6 bases). The CDR3 loop spans 15 amino acids. The V and J ends lost 2 bases and 0 bases respectively, with 10 bases between them. The V gene's germline CDR1 is FNHDT and CDR2 SITEND (reference sequence). The covered CDR3 bases are TGTGCCAGCAGTATTCCGACAGGTAGTGCAGAA. Its protein product is CASSIPTGSAE. The full CDR3 protein is CASSIPTGSAETLYF.